This entry features one T cell receptor beta chain sequence. These data come from a study of radiation and T cells in renal cell carcinoma. At the level of the study: Nephrectomy followed 15 Gy stereotactic body radiation by 4 weeks.

As to time point: blood 2 weeks post-SBRT. Treatment reported: 15 Gy SBRT to primary tumor, nephrectomy 4 weeks later. Between the trimmed V and J ends, which lost 0 bases and 4 bases, there was a span of 8 bases. The CDR3 spans 15 residues. CDR1 is SGHRS, CDR2 YFSETQ, per germline. Using immunoSEQ multiplex PCR, the repertoire was profiled, and TCRdb retains in-frame clones only, with some absent. The sample records roughly 120,000 clones, approximately 80% being singletons. The chain combines TRBV5-1 with TRBJ1-6; a possible D gene is TRBD1 (5 bases). The sample here was blood, taken from a patient whose treatment included radiotherapy and nephrectomy. This clonotype originated in a woman aged 60-75 years with renal cell carcinoma. CDR3 residues: CASSLGDGYNSPLHF. The CDR3 region has the DNA TGCGCCAGCAGCTTGGGGGACGGATATAATTCACCCCTCCACTTT.